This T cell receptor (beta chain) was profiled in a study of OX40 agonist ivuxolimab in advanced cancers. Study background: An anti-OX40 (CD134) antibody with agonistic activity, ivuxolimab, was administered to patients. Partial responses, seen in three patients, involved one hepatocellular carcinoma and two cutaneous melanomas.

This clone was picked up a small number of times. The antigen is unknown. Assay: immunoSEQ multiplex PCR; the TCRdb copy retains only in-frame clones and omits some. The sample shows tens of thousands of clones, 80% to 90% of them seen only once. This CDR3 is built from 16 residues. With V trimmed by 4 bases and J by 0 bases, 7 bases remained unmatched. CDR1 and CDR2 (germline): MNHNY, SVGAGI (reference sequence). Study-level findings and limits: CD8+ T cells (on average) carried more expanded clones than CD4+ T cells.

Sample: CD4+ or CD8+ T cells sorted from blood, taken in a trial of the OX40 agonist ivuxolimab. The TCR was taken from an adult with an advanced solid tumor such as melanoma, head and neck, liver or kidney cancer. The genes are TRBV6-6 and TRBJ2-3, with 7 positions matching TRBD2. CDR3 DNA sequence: TGTGCCAGCAGTTTCCTGACTAGCCCAAGCACAGATACGCAGTATTTT. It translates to CASSFLTSPSTDTQYF.